The 6 T cell receptor beta chains presented below share a single source sample, sequenced in a study of Graves' ophthalmopathy and Graves' hyperthyroidism. Amplification targeted the TCR beta CDR3 regions, with RNA transcripts as the source material. HTBI-primed first-round RT-PCR preceded second-round multiplex PCR. TCRdb re-derived calls from the multiplex PCR reads in MiXCR, one entry per CDR3 protein. The sample records 650,000 to 800,000 distinct CDR3 sequences, approximately 39% being singletons. Material: peripheral blood. The receptor set was obtained from an adult man with Graves' ophthalmopathy.

This clonotype was detected a few times. The gene calls are TRBV30 and TRBJ1-1; no definite D call. The CDR3 has 11 amino acids. CDR1 and CDR2 (germline): GTSNPN, SVGIG (reference sequence). The V and J ends lost 5 bases and 6 bases respectively, with 10 bases between them. CDR3 nucleotides: TGTGCCTGGCAGATACGGGCTGAAGCTTTCTTT. The encoded protein is CAWQIRAEAFF.

This chain joins TRBV27 and TRBJ1-1; D gene ambiguous. Trimming took 0 bases from V and 0 from J, leaving 11 bases between them. This CDR3 contains 16 residues. In germline, CDR1 is MNHEY, CDR2 SMNVEV (reference sequence). The CDR3 DNA is TGTGCCAGCAGTTTATCTCTGGAAAGAATGAACACTGAAGCTTTCTTT. It encodes CASSLSLERMNTEAFF.

Ten or more counts support this clonotype. The V and J genes are TRBV10-2 and TRBJ1-2; a weak D match, TRBD1 (5 bases). This CDR3 is 16 amino acids long. CDR1 is WSHSY and CDR2 is SAAADI in the germline V gene. The ends were cut back, 0 bases at V and 3 bases at J, with 14 bases in the middle. The CDR3 is CASSESLGGMDYGYTF. The CDR3 DNA reads TGCGCCAGCAGTGAGTCGTTGGGGGGGATGGACTATGGCTACACCTTC.

There are a few counts of this clonotype. V and J are TRBV19 and TRBJ1-1, with unresolved D. The length of the CDR3 is 13 residues. CDR1 is LNHDA, CDR2 SQIVND, per germline (reference sequence). V was pared by 3 bases and J by 1 base, with 6 bases between. In DNA form, the CDR3 reads TGTGCCAGTAGTATGAGGAGGAACACTGAAGCTTTCTTT. Translation: CASSMRRNTEAFF.

This clonotype has just a few counts. This chain links TRBV5-5 with TRBJ2-6, with 7 bases lining up with TRBD1. Germline values: CDR1 SGHKS, CDR2 YYEKEE (reference sequence). Trimming at V came to 1 base and at J to 0 bases, leaving 16 bases not matched to a gene. The CDR3 length is 21 residues. The CDR3 loop is CASSLSRQGKAISSGANVLTF. The CDR3 DNA follows: TGTGCCAGCAGCTTGTCTCGACAGGGAAAAGCCATCTCCTCTGGGGCCAACGTCCTGACTTTC.

This clonotype was observed many times. The chain employs TRBV6-5 and TRBJ1-1; 10 nucleotides align to TRBD1. The germline CDR1 and CDR2 sequences are MNHEY and SVGAGI. V dropped 2 bases and J dropped 5; count of bases not matched to a gene: 5. The CDR3 has 15 amino acids. DNA for the CDR3: TGTGCCAGCAGTTACGGGGGGACAGGGGAAACTGAAGCTTTCTTT. Residues: CASSYGGTGETEAFF.